The 18 T cell receptor beta chains below were found in one sample sequenced in a study of blood T cell repertoires in COVID-19. Only in-frame clones appear in the TCRdb table, and some are missing; sequencing was by immunoSEQ multiplex PCR. The sample contains 150,000 to 200,000 clones, under 85% of which appear only once. Sequencing input: peripheral blood. Receptors were obtained from a woman in her 70s with COVID-19, enrolled during active disease.

The V call is TRBV7-9, the J call TRBJ1-3, with D possibly being TRBD1 (5 bases). Germline V gives CDR1 SEHNR, CDR2 FQNEAQ (reference sequence). The CDR3 sequence is 15 residues long. V was clipped by 5 bases and J by 4 bases, with 15 bases between them. The CDR3 sequence is CASSPMGLRGNTIYF. CDR3 DNA sequence: TGTGCCAGCAGCCCCATGGGGCTGAGAGGAAACACCATATATTTT.

This clone came up once. The gene calls are TRBV7-3 and TRBJ2-1; 8 positions agree with TRBD2. The germline V gene has CDR1 SGHTA and CDR2 FQGTGA. The CDR3 loop spans 14 amino acids. V gave up 2 bases and J gave up 7 bases; unmatched junction bases: 4. This chain's CDR3 is CASSLEGGRNEQFF. In nucleotides, the CDR3 is TGTGCCAGCAGCTTAGAAGGCGGGAGGAATGAGCAGTTCTTC.

This clone was seen a handful of times. The chain links TRBV7-8 to TRBJ1-2; 7 bases are shared with TRBD1. Germline CDR1 reads SGHVS; CDR2 reads FQNEAQ. J lost 8 bases, V lost 4 bases, and 7 bases had no gene match. There are 13 residues in the CDR3. CDR3: CASSSTGSVGYTF. The DNA of the CDR3 is TGTGCCAGCAGCTCGACAGGGTCAGTGGGCTACACCTTC.

This clone was observed a handful of times. The chain employs TRBV5-1 and TRBJ2-1; the match to TRBD1 covers 10 bases. The germline V gene has CDR1 SGHRS and CDR2 YFSETQ. The CDR3 length is 16 residues. V lost 4 bases and J lost 5; bases outside the gene matches: 9. The CDR3 region is CASSRRQGARNNEQFF. CDR3 sequence (DNA): TGCGCCAGCAGCAGGCGACAGGGGGCCCGAAACAATGAGCAGTTCTTC.

The chain joins TRBV7-9 to TRBJ1-2; TRBD1 might be the D (5 bases). The V gene lost 5 bases and the J gene lost 0 bases, with 10 bases spanning the gap. The CDR3 totals 14 residues. The V gene's germline CDR1 is SEHNR and CDR2 FQNEAQ (reference sequence). The CDR3 region has the DNA TGTGCCAGCAGCATAGACAGCTCTAACTATGGCTACACCTTC. Amino acids: CASSIDSSNYGYTF.

This chain connects TRBV11-2 to TRBJ2-3; TRBD2 agrees at 8 bases. Germline V gene lookup returns CDR1 SGHAT and CDR2 FQNNGV. The J segment lost 6 bases and the V segment lost 5 bases, leaving 16 bases of the junction unmatched. This CDR3 comprises 17 residues. This chain's CDR3 is CASSPGGAGFFGDTQYF. CDR3 bases: TGTGCCAGCAGCCCCGGGGGGGCCGGTTTTTTCGGGGATACGCAGTATTTT.

The chain couples TRBV7-2 to TRBJ1-3, with a possible D match to TRBD1 (5 bases). CDR3 size: 14 residues. V was shortened by 2 bases and J by 4 bases, with 9 bases between the two germline ends. Germline CDR1 is SGHTA and CDR2 is FQGNSA. The CDR3 DNA sequence: TGTGCCAGCAGCTTAAGGACACCCGGAAACACCATATATTTT. Amino acid sequence: CASSLRTPGNTIYF.

With respect to this clone: Other DNA variants within this sample encode the same CDR3. This chain joins TRBV29-1 and TRBJ2-3; D unresolved. V gave up 3 bases and J gave up 0 bases, with 4 bases separating them. Germline values: CDR1 SQVTM, CDR2 ANQGSEA. The CDR3 loop spans 12 amino acids. The CDR3 region is CSVDPSTDTQYF. The CDR3 region has the DNA TGCAGCGTTGACCCTAGCACAGATACGCAGTATTTT.

This clone was detected many times. The chain carries TRBV7-3 and TRBJ2-1, with TRBD2 matching over 9 bases. Trimming cost V 2 bases and J 10 bases; bases outside gene matches: 6. This CDR3 has 14 amino acids. Per germline, CDR1 SGHTA and CDR2 FQGTGA. The CDR3 loop reads CASSLGATSGEQFF. CDR3 coding DNA: TGTGCCAGCAGCTTAGGGGCGACTAGCGGAGAGCAGTTCTTC.

The J gene is TRBJ1-1, the V gene TRBV27, with D perhaps TRBD1 (6 bases). Germline V CDR1 and CDR2: MNHEY, SMNVEV (reference sequence). V lost 2 bases to trimming and J lost 4 bases, with 14 bases between them. There are 15 residues in the CDR3. The chain's CDR3 is CASSLERGAGTEAFF. DNA for the CDR3: TGTGCCAGCAGTTTAGAGCGGGGGGCAGGCACTGAAGCTTTCTTT.

The chain employs TRBV12-5 and TRBJ2-3, with 11 positions matching TRBD1. The CDR3 runs 15 residues. Germline trimming cut 2 bases from V and 6 bases from J; bases unmatched to any gene: 4. Per germline, CDR1 LGHNT and CDR2 FRNRAP. CDR3 in amino acids: CASGLYGTGGDTQYF. The CDR3, as DNA: TGTGCTAGTGGTTTGTACGGGACAGGGGGGGATACGCAGTATTTT.

The chain uses TRBV11-2 and TRBJ1-4, with 8 bases identical to TRBD1. The ends lost 3 bases at V and 3 bases at J; junction bases unmatched: 6. The length of the CDR3 is 16 residues. From germline, CDR1 is SGHAT and CDR2 FQNNGV. CDR3 in DNA: TGTGCCAGCAGCTTCGGCAGGGGGCCATCTAATGAAAAACTGTTTTTT. Amino acids: CASSFGRGPSNEKLFF.

The CDR3 DNA reads TGTGCCAGTAGTATAGCCCCAGGGGGCAATAAGAATTCACCCCTCCACTTT. Its translation: CASSIAPGGNKNSPLHF. The chain links TRBV19 to TRBJ1-6, with TRBD1 identical over 8 bases. The CDR3 loop spans 17 amino acids. The V and J ends lost 1 base and 7 bases, in that order; junction bases with no gene match: 9. CDR1 is LNHDA and CDR2 is SQIVND in the germline V gene (reference sequence).

The CDR3 protein is CASSESATDTQYF. The CDR3 nucleotides are TGTGCCAGCAGTGAATCAGCGACAGATACGCAGTATTTT. The rearrangement links TRBV25-1 to TRBJ2-3; no clear D gene. The CDR3 spans 13 residues. V lost 1 base and J lost 3, with 5 bases in between. Germline V gene sequence: CDR1 MGHDK, CDR2 SYGVNS.

The CDR3 reads CAIRWTSNTGELFF. As DNA, the CDR3 is TGTGCCATAAGGTGGACTTCGAACACCGGGGAGCTGTTTTTT. The gene calls are TRBV6-5 and TRBJ2-2; D perhaps matches TRBD2 (5 bases). This CDR3 is built from 14 residues. Trimming removed 10 bases from V and 0 bases from J, with 12 bases in between. Germline V gene sequence: CDR1 MNHEY, CDR2 SVGAGI.

For the CDR3, the DNA is TGTGCCAGCATCCCGACAGGTGTCTACGAGCAGTACTTC. Translating it yields CASIPTGVYEQYF. The chain carries TRBV28 and TRBJ2-7; weak D call: TRBD1 (6 bases). Trimming stripped 7 bases from V and 3 bases from J, with 13 bases between. This CDR3 region has 13 residues. CDR1 and CDR2 (germline): MDHEN, SYDVKM.

The rearrangement uses TRBV28 and TRBJ1-2; possibly TRBD1 for D (6 bases). CDR3 size: 15 residues. CDR1 is MDHEN, CDR2 SYDVKM, per germline. Trimming removed 6 bases from V and 4 bases from J, with 18 bases in between. For the CDR3, the DNA is TGTGCCAGCAGACCGACCTTACGGACAGTCTATGGCTACACCTTC. It specifies CASRPTLRTVYGYTF.

The V gene is TRBV29-1, the J gene TRBJ2-1; possible D gene TRBD2, 6 bases. Deletions cut 4 bases from V and 5 bases from J, with 9 bases between. This CDR3 region has 12 residues. Germline V gene data show CDR1 as SQVTM and CDR2 as ANQGSEA. CDR3 DNA sequence: TGCAGCGTTGCCAGACTAGACAATGAGCAGTTCTTC. Translation: CSVARLDNEQFF.